Below are 10 T cell receptor beta chains sequenced from a single sample in a study of siplizumab effects on memory and regulatory T cells. This table comes from immunoSEQ multiplex PCR, and its TCRdb copy is limited to in-frame clones, with some not included. In the table there are around 87,000 clones, approximately 90% of which are singletons. The sequenced sample consisted of CD4+ T cells sorted from blood. These receptors were collected from a human donor in good health.

The chain uses TRBV18 and TRBJ2-5, with D maybe TRBD1 (6 bases). Germline lookup yields CDR1 KGHSH and CDR2 LQKENI. V lost 4 bases to trimming and J lost 7 bases, with 22 bases between them. The CDR3 sequence is 16 residues long. The chain's CDR3 is CASSHRQAPSLGTQYF. In DNA, the CDR3 is TGTGCCAGCTCACATCGACAGGCCCCGAGTTTGGGGACCCAGTACTTC.

The J gene is TRBJ1-4, the V gene TRBV30; 12 nucleotides align to TRBD1. Losses at the gene ends were 1 base for V and 1 base for J; bases not matched to a gene: 4. Per germline, CDR1 GTSNPN and CDR2 SVGIG (reference sequence). This CDR3 is built from 17 residues. The CDR3 sequence: CAWSAGTGGLTNEKLFF. In nucleotides, the CDR3 is TGTGCCTGGAGTGCGGGGACAGGGGGCTTAACTAATGAAAAACTGTTTTTT.

V usage is TRBV18 and J usage is TRBJ2-2; 12 nucleotides align to TRBD2. Germline trimming cut 4 bases from V and 3 bases from J; bases unmatched to any gene: 0. The CDR3 has 15 residues. Germline V gene lookup returns CDR1 KGHSH and CDR2 LQKENI. The CDR3 sequence is CASSRLAGDTGELFF. CDR3 in DNA: TGTGCCAGCTCACGACTAGCGGGAGACACCGGGGAGCTGTTTTTT.

In this sample, this clone turned up once. V usage is TRBV28 and J usage is TRBJ2-1, with 8 positions matching TRBD2. J gave up 0 bases and V 2 bases, and 12 bases lay outside the gene matches. The germline gives CDR1 MDHEN, CDR2 SYDVKM. CDR3 length: 19 residues. The CDR3 protein is CASSLGLAGRLSSYNEQFF. The CDR3 bases are TGTGCCAGCAGTTTAGGGCTAGCGGGCCGACTTAGCTCCTACAATGAGCAGTTCTTC.

CDR3 amino acids: CASSEAGGTTNYGYTF. The CDR3 region has the DNA TGTGCCAGCAGTGAAGCGGGGGGGACCACCAACTATGGCTACACCTTC. The gene calls are TRBV6-1 and TRBJ1-2; TRBD1 might be the D (5 bases). The CDR3 runs to 16 residues. CDR1 and CDR2 from the germline V gene are MNHNS and SASEGT. Trimming left V 0 bases short and J 2 bases short, with 13 bases between.

This chain connects TRBV19 to TRBJ2-7, with D uncertain. V lost 3 bases and J 2 bases, leaving 14 bases between the germline ends. Germline-derived CDR1 and CDR2 are LNHDA and SQIVND (reference sequence). This CDR3 is built from 15 residues. The CDR3 here is CASSMSSHSPYEQYF. The DNA of the CDR3 is TGTGCCAGTAGTATGTCCAGTCACTCTCCCTACGAGCAGTACTTC.

The gene calls are TRBV7-9 and TRBJ2-6; D is unresolved. The CDR3 has 13 residues. Looked up from germline, CDR1 is SEHNR and CDR2 is FQNEAQ (reference sequence). Trimming removed 9 bases at V and 0 bases at J, with 6 bases between. CDR3 protein: CARQGSGANVLTF. CDR3 DNA sequence: TGTGCCAGACAAGGCTCTGGGGCCAACGTCCTGACTTTC. Together with reference TRBV7-9 and TRBJ2-6, the CDR3 gives the full variable domain: DTGVSQNPRHKITKRGQNVTFRCDPISEHNRLYWYRQTLGQGPEFLTYFQNEAQLEKSRLLSDRFSAERPKGSFSTLEIQRTEQGDSAMYLCARQGSGANVLTFGAGSRLTVL.

J is TRBJ2-1 and V is TRBV21-1; TRBD2 reflects the table's D call only, with no check against the DNA. TRBV21-1 has pseudogene status. CDR3 size: 18 residues. The CDR3 protein is CARGAREVAGLGGNEQFF. CDR3 in DNA: TGTGCCAGGGGTGCTCGAGAAGTAGCGGGTCTAGGGGGAAATGAGCAGTTCTTC.

The chain couples TRBV19 to TRBJ1-2, with D possibly TRBD1 on 6 matching bases. V lost 7 bases to trimming and J lost 7 bases, with 16 bases between them. The CDR3 is 13 amino acids. The germline gives CDR1 LNHDA, CDR2 SQIVND (reference sequence). The CDR3 bases are TGTGCCAGTATCCAGGGGCGCCGGGCTGGCTACACCTTC. Its protein product is CASIQGRRAGYTF. The full variable domain, with the rest looked up from reference TRBV19 and TRBJ1-2, is DGGITQSPKYLFRKEGQNVTLSCEQNLNHDAMYWYRQDPGQGLRLIYYSQIVNDFQKGDIAEGYSVSREKKESFPLTVTSAQKNPTAFYLCASIQGRRAGYTFGSGTRLTVV.

The gene calls are TRBV19 and TRBJ2-5, with 13 bases identical to TRBD2. With 11 bases clipped from V and 2 bases from J, the junction kept 11 bases outside the gene matches. Per the germline V gene, CDR1 is LNHDA and CDR2 is SQIVND (reference sequence). The CDR3 runs to 16 residues. DNA for the CDR3: TGTGCCTCCGCCCCTTTACTAGCGGGAGGGCAAGAGACCCAGTACTTC. Its protein is CASAPLLAGGQETQYF.